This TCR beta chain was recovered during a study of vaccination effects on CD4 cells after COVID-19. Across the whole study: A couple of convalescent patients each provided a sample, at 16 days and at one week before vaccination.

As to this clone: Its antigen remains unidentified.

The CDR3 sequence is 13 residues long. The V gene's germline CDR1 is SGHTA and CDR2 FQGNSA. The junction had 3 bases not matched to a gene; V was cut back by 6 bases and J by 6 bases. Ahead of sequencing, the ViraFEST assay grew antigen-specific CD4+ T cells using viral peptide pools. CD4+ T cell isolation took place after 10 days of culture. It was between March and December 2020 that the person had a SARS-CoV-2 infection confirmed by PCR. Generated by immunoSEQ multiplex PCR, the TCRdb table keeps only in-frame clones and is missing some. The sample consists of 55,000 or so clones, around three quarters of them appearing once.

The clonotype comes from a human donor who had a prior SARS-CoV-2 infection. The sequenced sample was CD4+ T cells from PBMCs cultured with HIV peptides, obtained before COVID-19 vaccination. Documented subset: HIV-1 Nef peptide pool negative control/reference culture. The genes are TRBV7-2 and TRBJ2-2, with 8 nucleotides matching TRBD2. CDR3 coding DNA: TGTGCCAGCAGTTCTAGCGGGCCCGGGGAGCTGTTTTTT. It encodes CASSSSGPGELFF. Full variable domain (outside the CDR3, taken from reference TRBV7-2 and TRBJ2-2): GAGVSQSPSNKVTEKGKDVELRCDPISGHTALYWYRQSLGQGLEFLIYFQGNSAPDKSGLPSDRFSAERTGGSVSTLTIQRTQQEDSAVYLCASSSSGPGELFFGEGSRLTVL.